A single sample is the source of the 30 T cell receptor beta chains below, sequenced in a study of cytomegalovirus exposure and HLA in healthy donors. Clones were read by immunoSEQ multiplex PCR, and TCRdb kept only the in-frame ones, dropping some. Of 55,000 to 70,000 clones in the sample, over 90% were seen once. Sequenced sample: PBMCs. The source is a man younger than 35 in good health and CMV-seronegative.

The V gene is TRBV18, the J gene TRBJ2-3, with 13 bases lining up with TRBD2. Germline V gene lookup returns CDR1 KGHSH and CDR2 LQKENI. V trimming: 2 bases; J trimming: 4 bases; junction bases outside the gene matches: 6. The CDR3 consists of 17 residues. The CDR3 bases are TGTGCCAGCTCACCAGGACTAGCGGGAGCAAGGGCAGATACGCAGTATTTT. Encoded protein: CASSPGLAGARADTQYF.

V is TRBV28 and J is TRBJ1-4, with a tentative D call TRBD1 (5 bases). This CDR3 region has 13 residues. Deletions cut 7 bases from V and 4 bases from J, with 10 bases between. Germline CDR1 MDHEN, CDR2 SYDVKM. CDR3 DNA: TGTGCCAGCACCACAGGATTTAATGAAAAACTGTTTTTT. The encoded protein is CASTTGFNEKLFF.

The rearrangement joins TRBV12-2 to TRBJ1-5; no DNA check was done on the table's D call, TRBD1. TRBV12-2 is a pseudogene. This CDR3 comprises 18 residues. The CDR3 bases are TGTGCAAGTCGCTTAGCCATAAAAACCGGGACAGGGTATCAGCCCCAGCATTTT. This codes for CASRLAIKTGTGYQPQHF.

The chain has TRBV6-4 and TRBJ1-1; no reliable D call. This CDR3 spans 14 amino acids. Trimming cost V 6 bases and J 1 base, with 12 bases left between them. The V gene's germline CDR1 is MRHNA and CDR2 SNTAGT. CDR3 DNA: TGTGCCAGCAGGACCTCGGCGGAGAACACTGAAGCTTTCTTT. Amino acids: CASRTSAENTEAFF.

This clone was picked up one time. Germline and junction disagree at one end, which may indicate a read error. This chain joins TRBV11-3 and TRBJ1-2; 8 nucleotides match TRBD1. The CDR3 spans 14 residues. The germline CDR1 and CDR2 sequences are SGHNT and YENEEA. The CDR3 coding sequence is TGTGCCAGCAGCTTAGATCTCGGGACAGGCTTCACCCCCTTC. The encoded protein is CASSLDLGTGFTPF.

The V call is TRBV7-9, the J call TRBJ2-1; 10 bases agree with TRBD2. The CDR3 contains 15 residues. Looked up from germline, CDR1 is SEHNR and CDR2 is FQNEAQ (reference sequence). The ends lost 3 bases at V and 5 bases at J; junction bases unmatched: 4. In DNA, the CDR3 is TGTGCCAGCAGCTTTCTAGCGGGAGCAAACAATGAGCAGTTCTTC. Translating it yields CASSFLAGANNEQFF. The full variable domain, in which reference TRBV7-9 and TRBJ2-1 provide the parts outside the CDR3, is DTGVSQNPRHKITKRGQNVTFRCDPISEHNRLYWYRQTLGQGPEFLTYFQNEAQLEKSRLLSDRFSAERPKGSFSTLEIQRTEQGDSAMYLCASSFLAGANNEQFFGPGTRLTVL.

A single count supports this clone. V usage is TRBV30 and J usage is TRBJ1-5; 10 nucleotides line up with TRBD1. Per germline, CDR1 GTSNPN and CDR2 SVGIG (reference sequence). This CDR3 comprises 15 residues. Unmatched junction bases numbered 7, after V lost 2 bases and J lost 6 bases. The CDR3 here is CAWSLGQGVVQPQHF. CDR3 nucleotide sequence: TGTGCCTGGAGTCTTGGACAGGGGGTGGTTCAGCCCCAGCATTTT.

Written as DNA, the CDR3 is TGTGCCAGCAGCCTCCGGAACAGCTACAGGTCTGAAGCTTTCTTT. Amino acids: CASSLRNSYRSEAFF. The chain has TRBV13 and TRBJ1-1; D possibly corresponds to TRBD1 (5 bases). The germline V gene encodes CDR1 PRHDT and CDR2 FYEKMQ (reference sequence). The CDR3 length is 15 residues. Between the trimmed V and J ends, which lost 5 bases and 6 bases, there was a span of 19 bases. The variable domain in full, with the rest retrieved from reference TRBV13 and TRBJ1-1, is AAGVIQSPRHLIKEKRETATLKCYPIPRHDTVYWYQQGPGQDPQFLISFYEKMQSDKGSIPDRFSAQQFSDYHSELNMSSLELGDSALYFCASSLRNSYRSEAFFGQGTRLTVV.

V gene TRBV4-1 combines with J gene TRBJ2-7; D gene ambiguous. There are 11 residues in the CDR3. V was trimmed by 0 bases and J by 7 bases, leaving 4 bases between them. Germline V gives CDR1 MGHRA, CDR2 YSYEKL. CDR3: CASSQDGEQYF. The CDR3 bases are TGCGCCAGCAGCCAAGACGGGGAGCAGTACTTC.

The V gene is TRBV7-8, the J gene TRBJ1-1, with 8 bases aligning to TRBD1. CDR3 length: 16 amino acids. Germline V lookup: CDR1 SGHVS, CDR2 FQNEAQ. V was pared by 0 bases and J by 1 base, with 4 bases of the junction left unmatched. The CDR3: CASSLAWTGTNTEAFF. CDR3 DNA sequence: TGTGCCAGCAGCTTAGCTTGGACAGGGACGAACACTGAAGCTTTCTTT.

The chain has TRBV5-4 and TRBJ1-5; D possibly corresponds to TRBD1 (5 bases). Trimming took 5 bases from V and 4 from J, leaving 10 bases between them. Germline-derived CDR1 and CDR2 are SGHNT and YYREEE (reference sequence). This CDR3 comprises 13 residues. In DNA, the CDR3 is TGTGCCAGCAGTCCGGGGGGGAATCAGCCCCAGCATTTT. Its protein product is CASSPGGNQPQHF.

CDR3 nucleotide sequence: TGTGCCAGCAGGGAGGGGGCGAGGGATACGCAGTATTTT. Protein product: CASREGARDTQYF. This chain links TRBV11-1 with TRBJ2-3; maybe TRBD1 (7 bases). The CDR3 totals 13 residues. V was pared by 6 bases and J by 6 bases, with 13 bases between. Germline lookup yields CDR1 SGHAT and CDR2 FQDESV (reference sequence).

V usage is TRBV5-1 and J usage is TRBJ2-7, with TRBD1 identical over 7 bases. V lost 2 bases, J lost 4 bases, and 12 bases stayed unmatched. The CDR3 has 16 amino acids. CDR1 is SGHRS and CDR2 is YFSETQ in the germline V gene. CDR3 coding DNA: TGCGCCAGCAGCTTCGGTCAGACAGGGAAAGATTACGAGCAGTACTTC. This sequence encodes CASSFGQTGKDYEQYF.

This chain uses TRBV28 with TRBJ1-2; possibly TRBD1 for D (6 bases). V lost 4 bases and J lost 8, with 26 bases in between. Germline assignment: CDR1 MDHEN and CDR2 SYDVKM. The CDR3 extends over 17 amino acids. The CDR3 nucleotides are TGTGCCAGCAGTTCGAGAACCTTACGAGAGGGGACATACGGCTACACCTTC. Translated, it gives CASSSRTLREGTYGYTF.

The chain combines TRBV18 with TRBJ2-7; the D gene is possibly TRBD1 (6 bases). The CDR3 is made up of 19 amino acids. CDR1 and CDR2 (germline): KGHSH, LQKENI. The ends were cut back, 0 bases at V and 0 bases at J, with 21 bases in the middle. CDR3 in amino acids: CASSPPWGLVTQSSYEQYF. The CDR3 DNA is TGTGCCAGCTCACCACCGTGGGGGCTCGTAACCCAGAGCTCCTACGAGCAGTACTTC.

The gene calls are TRBV5-1 and TRBJ1-4; no reliable D call. CDR1 and CDR2 (germline): SGHRS, YFSETQ. The V end was cut by 0 bases, the J end by 0 bases, with 9 bases between. The CDR3 runs 16 residues. The CDR3 DNA is TGCGCCAGCAGCTTGGGATCGGCGGCAACTAATGAAAAACTGTTTTTT. This encodes CASSLGSAATNEKLFF.

This clone was seen a single time. The V call is TRBV30, the J call TRBJ2-7; D unclear. The CDR3 loop spans 13 amino acids. CDR1 GTSNPN and CDR2 SVGIG come from the germline V gene (reference sequence). The ends were cut back, 0 bases at V and 4 bases at J, with 10 bases in the middle. CDR3 bases: TGTGCCTGGAGTGTACAGCAGAGTTACGAGCAGTACTTC. Translated, it gives CAWSVQQSYEQYF.

This clone was detected once. The V and J genes are TRBV11-1 and TRBJ2-3; TRBD1 aligns across 10 bases. CDR1 is SGHAT, CDR2 FQDESV, per germline (reference sequence). V lost 2 bases to trimming and J lost 4 bases; unmatched junction nucleotides: 3. The CDR3 extends over 15 amino acids. The CDR3 loop is CASSLRTGGADTQYF. DNA for the CDR3: TGTGCCAGCAGCTTACGGACAGGGGGGGCAGATACGCAGTATTTT.

The V call is TRBV28, the J call TRBJ1-3, with D tentatively TRBD1 (6 bases). V shed 2 bases and J shed 0 bases, with 14 bases lying between them. Germline-derived CDR1 and CDR2 are MDHEN and SYDVKM. The CDR3 runs 17 residues. CDR3 in amino acids: CASSLRTDEYSGNTIYF. The CDR3 nucleotides are TGTGCCAGCAGTTTAAGGACAGATGAATACTCTGGAAACACCATATATTTT. Full variable domain (remainder filled in from reference TRBV28 and TRBJ1-3): DVKVTQSSRYLVKRTGEKVFLECVQDMDHENMFWYRQDPGLGLRLIYFSYDVKMKEKGDIPEGYSVSREKKERFSLILESASTNQTSMYLCASSLRTDEYSGNTIYFGEGSWLTVV.

The chain couples TRBV27 to TRBJ1-5; D remains ambiguous. This CDR3 region has 16 residues. The V end was cut by 5 bases, the J end by 0 bases, with 14 bases between. CDR1 is MNHEY and CDR2 is SMNVEV in the germline V gene (reference sequence). In DNA, the CDR3 is TGTGCCAGCAGTCCGCGGGTCTCTGATAGCAATCAGCCCCAGCATTTT. Amino acid sequence: CASSPRVSDSNQPQHF.

V gene TRBV6-1 combines with J gene TRBJ2-7; 7 bases fit TRBD1. The V gene's germline CDR1 is MNHNS and CDR2 SASEGT. V dropped 1 base and J dropped 3; count of bases not matched to a gene: 6. The CDR3 is made up of 15 amino acids. In DNA form, the CDR3 reads TGTGCCAGCAGTGAAGAAAACAGGGGTCACTACGAGCAGTACTTC. Translation gives CASSEENRGHYEQYF.

The chain is built from TRBV18 and TRBJ1-1, with D possibly TRBD1 on 6 matching bases. Trimming cost V 5 bases and J 7 bases, with 11 bases left between them. This CDR3 is built from 12 residues. The germline CDR1 and CDR2 sequences are KGHSH and LQKENI. CDR3 sequence (DNA): TGTGCCAGCTCAGTACAGACAGGTGAAGCTTTCTTT. It is translated as CASSVQTGEAFF.

V usage is TRBV7-2 and J usage is TRBJ2-7, with D unresolved. The CDR3 is 12 residues long. CDR1 and CDR2 (germline): SGHTA, FQGNSA. V dropped 5 bases and J dropped 2 bases, with 7 bases sitting between them. In DNA, the CDR3 is TGTGCCAGCAGCCTCTCCGCCTACGAGCAGTACTTC. Translating gives CASSLSAYEQYF.

This chain links TRBV4-1 with TRBJ2-5; possible D gene TRBD2, 5 bases. The V and J ends lost 0 bases and 0 bases respectively, with 14 bases between them. Germline assignment: CDR1 MGHRA and CDR2 YSYEKL. The CDR3 runs 17 residues. Here the CDR3 DNA reads TGCGCCAGCAGCCAAGATCGTAGCGAATGGTACCAAGAGACCCAGTACTTC. It is translated as CASSQDRSEWYQETQYF.

The chain links TRBV6-1 to TRBJ2-2; tentatively, D is TRBD2 (5 bases). The CDR3 contains 15 residues. Deletions cut 5 bases from V and 4 bases from J, with 14 bases between. In germline, CDR1 is MNHNS, CDR2 SASEGT. CDR3 bases: TGTGCCAGCAGTCCGGCGGGCCGGTCCACCGGGGAGCTGTTTTTT. Protein: CASSPAGRSTGELFF.

This chain connects TRBV27 to TRBJ1-4, with 7 positions matching TRBD1. Germline lookup yields CDR1 MNHEY and CDR2 SMNVEV (reference sequence). After removal of 7 bases from V and 3 bases from J, the junction contained 14 bases not matched to a gene. The CDR3 is 17 amino acids. DNA of the CDR3: TGTGCCAGCACCAACACAGGGGTAGGGAACGCTAATGAAAAACTGTTTTTT. Its translation: CASTNTGVGNANEKLFF.

V usage is TRBV7-6 and J usage is TRBJ2-7, with D perhaps matching TRBD1 (6 bases). The CDR3 has 15 amino acids. CDR1 SGHVS and CDR2 FNYEAQ come from the germline V gene. V was shortened by 2 bases and J by 3 bases, with 14 bases between the two germline ends. The CDR3: CASSLTAGERYEQYF. CDR3 DNA sequence: TGTGCCAGCAGCTTAACGGCAGGGGAGCGCTACGAGCAGTACTTC.

This chain uses TRBV27 with TRBJ1-2; 7 bases agree with TRBD1. Germline values: CDR1 MNHEY, CDR2 SMNVEV (reference sequence). The CDR3 spans 14 residues. Germline trimming cut 4 bases from V and 4 bases from J; bases unmatched to any gene: 6. The CDR3 nucleotides are TGTGCCAGCAGTTCGGACAGGAGAATCTATGGCTACACCTTC. As protein: CASSSDRRIYGYTF.

The chain recombines TRBV9 with TRBJ2-1, with 8 bases aligning to TRBD2. V was clipped by 4 bases and J by 4 bases; unmatched bases: 7. In germline, CDR1 is SGDLS, CDR2 YYNGEE. The CDR3 loop spans 15 amino acids. DNA of the CDR3: TGTGCCAGCAGCCCCGGGGGGGGGAAATACAATGAGCAGTTCTTC. This gives the protein CASSPGGGKYNEQFF.

This clone occurred once. The CDR3, as DNA: TGTGCCAGTAGTCGGGACAGGAGCTCCTACAATGAGCAGTTCTTC. Protein: CASSRDRSSYNEQFF. V and J are TRBV19 and TRBJ2-1, with TRBD1 identical over 8 bases. J was trimmed by 0 bases and V by 5 bases; bases with no gene match: 3. Germline V gene data show CDR1 as LNHDA and CDR2 as SQIVND (reference sequence). The CDR3 is 15 residues long.